The 31 T cell receptor beta chains reported below all come from one sample, sequenced in a study of blood T cell repertoires in COVID-19. Repertoires were generated with immunoSEQ multiplex PCR, while TCRdb's copy carries only in-frame clones and drops some. The sample contains 250,000 to 300,000 clones, 85% of which appear only once. The sample comprised peripheral blood. Receptor source: a man aged 45 to 65 with active or convalescent COVID-19.

The chain carries TRBV20-1 and TRBJ1-2; D may be TRBD1 (5 bases). V was cut by 5 bases and J by 8 bases, with 12 bases left in between. There are 11 residues in the CDR3. The germline V gene has CDR1 DFQATT and CDR2 SNEGSKA (reference sequence). The CDR3 spells CSASTWGGYTF. In nucleotides, the CDR3 is TGCAGTGCTTCCACGTGGGGCGGCTACACCTTC.

The chain links TRBV19 to TRBJ2-2; a possible D gene is TRBD1 (5 bases). The CDR3 sequence is 18 residues long. In germline, CDR1 is LNHDA, CDR2 SQIVND (reference sequence). The ends were cut back, 1 base at V and 0 bases at J, with 15 bases in the middle. The CDR3, as DNA: TGTGCCAGTAGTATAGGTCTAAGGGGAATAGCGAACACCGGGGAGCTGTTTTTT. Protein: CASSIGLRGIANTGELFF.

The chain carries TRBV5-6 and TRBJ2-1, with D possibly being TRBD2 (5 bases). The CDR3 runs to 16 residues. Trimming shortened V by 2 bases and J by 0 bases, and 12 bases separated the two germline ends. The germline V gene has CDR1 SGHDT and CDR2 YYEEEE. The CDR3 coding sequence is TGTGCCAGCAGCTTCTCAAGCGGTGCCTCCTACAATGAGCAGTTCTTC. Translated, it gives CASSFSSGASYNEQFF.

The chain couples TRBV11-2 to TRBJ2-1; the match to TRBD1 covers 7 bases. V shed 5 bases, J shed 9 bases, and the junction held 7 bases outside the gene matches. Per the germline V gene, CDR1 is SGHAT and CDR2 is FQNNGV. This CDR3 has 13 residues. The CDR3 loop is CASSRTGEGEQFF. The CDR3 bases are TGTGCCAGCAGCCGAACAGGGGAAGGTGAGCAGTTCTTC. The variable domain in full, with the rest retrieved from reference TRBV11-2 and TRBJ2-1, is EAGVAQSPRYKIIEKRQSVAFWCNPISGHATLYWYQQILGQGPKLLIQFQNNGVVDDSQLPKDRFSAERLKGVDSTLKIQPAKLEDSAVYLCASSRTGEGEQFFGPGTRLTVL.

The V call is TRBV5-1, the J call TRBJ2-7, with D possibly TRBD2 on 6 matching bases. V was clipped by 4 bases and J by 6 bases, with 17 bases between them. This CDR3 region has 14 residues. The germline gives CDR1 SGHRS, CDR2 YFSETQ. CDR3 coding DNA: TGCGCCAGCAGCCGAAATCCGACTAGTTCCGAGCAGTACTTC. Protein sequence: CASSRNPTSSEQYF.

J is TRBJ2-1 and V is TRBV29-1; 7 nucleotides agree with TRBD1. With V trimmed by 6 bases and J by 9 bases, 8 bases remained unmatched. This CDR3 contains 12 residues. Germline values: CDR1 SQVTM, CDR2 ANQGSEA. This CDR3 is CSVGTVSFEQFF. In nucleotides, the CDR3 is TGCAGCGTCGGGACAGTGTCATTTGAGCAGTTCTTC.

The chain employs TRBV7-9 and TRBJ2-5, with D possibly being TRBD2 (6 bases). The CDR3 covers 15 residues. Trimming shortened V by 1 base and J by 7 bases, and 16 bases separated the two germline ends. Germline CDR1 reads SEHNR; CDR2 reads FQNEAQ (reference sequence). The CDR3 coding sequence is TGTGCCAGCAGCTTAGGACTCCGGGTGGGGGGGACCCAGTACTTC. This sequence encodes CASSLGLRVGGTQYF.

The CDR3 spells CAISRPRFTGGPDNEQFF. As DNA, the CDR3 is TGTGCCATCAGTAGACCGAGATTTACGGGAGGGCCAGACAATGAGCAGTTCTTC. The chain has TRBV10-3 and TRBJ2-1, with 8 bases fitting TRBD2. Germline loops: CDR1 ENHRY, CDR2 SYGVKD. This CDR3 has 18 residues. Unmatched junction bases numbered 17, after V lost 5 bases and J lost 5 bases.

This clone was seen a single time. This rearrangement joins TRBV7-8 to TRBJ1-4; a possible D gene is TRBD1 (5 bases). Trimming pared 3 bases from V and 3 bases from J, leaving 11 bases between. The CDR3 length is 15 residues. Looked up from germline, CDR1 is SGHVS and CDR2 is FQNEAQ. Here the CDR3 reads CASSFGGRPNEKLFF. Written as DNA, the CDR3 is TGTGCCAGCAGCTTCGGGGGACGGCCTAATGAAAAACTGTTTTTT.

This chain uses TRBV9 with TRBJ1-2; possible D gene TRBD1, 6 bases. Germline CDR1 SGDLS, CDR2 YYNGEE. Trimming removed 4 bases at V and 8 bases at J, with 15 bases between. This CDR3 region has 13 residues. The CDR3 sequence is CASSPTGTLGYTF. CDR3 nucleotides: TGTGCCAGCAGCCCCACCGGGACATTGGGCTACACCTTC.

In the case of this clone: This same CDR3 is encoded by further DNA sequences in the sample. CDR3: CASSPSYEQYF. CDR3 in DNA: TGTGCCAGCAGCCCATCCTACGAGCAGTACTTC. The chain links TRBV7-2 to TRBJ2-7; D is ambiguous. Germline V lookup: CDR1 SGHTA, CDR2 FQGNSA. CDR3 length equals 11 residues. V was shortened by 5 bases and J by 1 base, with 3 bases between the two germline ends.

The chain combines TRBV4-1 with TRBJ2-5; D perhaps matches TRBD1 (5 bases). Between the trimmed V and J ends, which lost 0 bases and 3 bases, there was a span of 17 bases. The germline CDR1 and CDR2 sequences are MGHRA and YSYEKL. The CDR3 spans 17 residues. CDR3 sequence (DNA): TGCGCCAGCAGCCAAGATTTGGCGACAGACTCTAAAGAGACCCAGTACTTC. Encoded protein: CASSQDLATDSKETQYF.

This chain links TRBV4-3 with TRBJ2-1; D may be TRBD2 (6 bases). CDR1 is LGHNA, CDR2 YSLEER, per germline. The CDR3 spans 13 residues. The V and J ends lost 0 bases and 10 bases respectively, with 10 bases between them. CDR3 in DNA: TGCGCCAGCAGCCAAGAGTTGGCGGGAGAGCAGTTCTTC. Translation gives CASSQELAGEQFF.

Concerning this clone itself: Sequence at one end of the junction differs from germline and may be a read error. The chain has TRBV7-7 and TRBJ2-3; D is possibly TRBD2 (6 bases). The length of the CDR3 is 14 residues. Germline CDR1 SSHAT, CDR2 FNYEAQ (reference sequence). The CDR3 bases are TGTGCTAGCAGCGGGCCCGGCCGCACAGATACGCAGTATTTT. Protein product: CASSGPGRTDTQYF.

This clone was observed once. The rearrangement links TRBV19 to TRBJ2-3; D might be TRBD1 (6 bases). The CDR3 runs to 15 residues. Trimming took off 3 bases at V and 6 bases at J, with 16 bases between the two ends. Germline values: CDR1 LNHDA, CDR2 SQIVND (reference sequence). CDR3 nucleotide sequence: TGTGCCAGTAGTATTAGCAGGGGCGGATCGGATACGCAGTATTTT. This sequence encodes CASSISRGGSDTQYF.

Concerning this clone itself: In the same sample, other DNA sequences code for this CDR3. This chain connects TRBV29-1 to TRBJ1-2; no clear D gene. CDR1 SQVTM and CDR2 ANQGSEA come from the germline V gene. The CDR3 has 11 residues. Trimming shortened V by 0 bases and J by 6 bases, and 5 bases separated the two germline ends. This CDR3 is CSVEDRDGYTF. The CDR3, as DNA: TGCAGCGTTGAAGATCGGGATGGCTACACCTTC.

This chain joins TRBV4-1 and TRBJ1-1, with a tentative D call TRBD1 (6 bases). CDR1 and CDR2 from the germline V gene are MGHRA and YSYEKL. This CDR3 comprises 14 residues. V was cut by 6 bases and J by 3 bases, with 14 bases left in between. CDR3 loop: CASRNRVVDTEAFF. The DNA of the CDR3 is TGCGCCAGCAGAAACAGGGTGGTTGACACTGAAGCTTTCTTT.

The genes are TRBV30 and TRBJ2-2, with D unclear. The length of the CDR3 is 12 residues. The ends were cut back, 5 bases at V and 7 bases at J, with 11 bases in the middle. The germline gives CDR1 GTSNPN, CDR2 SVGIG (reference sequence). Written as DNA, the CDR3 is TGTGCCTGGCGCGGCTTGGTCGGGGAGCTGTTTTTT. This sequence encodes CAWRGLVGELFF. The full variable domain, in which reference TRBV30 and TRBJ2-2 provide the parts outside the CDR3, is SQTIHQWPATLVQPVGSPLSLECTVEGTSNPNLYWYRQAAGRGLQLLFYSVGIGQISSEVPQNLSASRPQDRQFILSSKKLLLSDSGFYLCAWRGLVGELFFGEGSRLTVL.

The chain uses TRBV5-4 and TRBJ2-1, with a tentative D call TRBD1 (5 bases). The CDR3 is 16 amino acids. The V and J ends lost 0 bases and 0 bases respectively, with 10 bases between them. Germline V lookup: CDR1 SGHNT, CDR2 YYREEE (reference sequence). The CDR3 here is CASSLEGHSSYNEQFF. CDR3 DNA: TGTGCCAGCAGCTTGGAAGGACACTCCTCCTACAATGAGCAGTTCTTC. The variable domain in full, completed from reference TRBV5-4 and TRBJ2-1, reads ETGVTQSPTHLIKTRGQQVTLRCSSQSGHNTVSWYQQALGQGPQFIFQYYREEENGRGNFPPRFSGLQFPNYSSELNVNALELDDSALYLCASSLEGHSSYNEQFFGPGTRLTVL.

The V call is TRBV9, the J call TRBJ2-6; D is possibly TRBD2 (5 bases). Trimming removed 0 bases from V and 0 bases from J, with 13 bases in between. The length of the CDR3 is 18 residues. CDR1 and CDR2 from the germline V gene are SGDLS and YYNGEE. This CDR3 is CASSVGVGGSSGANVLTF. CDR3 coding DNA: TGTGCCAGCAGCGTAGGCGTAGGTGGGAGCTCTGGGGCCAACGTCCTGACTTTC.

J is TRBJ2-5 and V is TRBV21-1; no check of the table's D call, TRBD2, against the DNA was made. TRBV21-1 is tagged as a pseudogene. There are 13 residues in the CDR3. In nucleotides, the CDR3 is TGTGCCAGCAGCAAAACGGGCCAAGAGACCCAGTACTTC. Translated, it gives CASSKTGQETQYF.

The CDR3 bases are TGTGCCAGCAGTTCACCCGCAGGGGGCGGGGGGGAGCTGTTTTTT. Amino acids: CASSSPAGGGGELFF. The chain uses TRBV28 and TRBJ2-2; 8 bases agree with TRBD1. The CDR3 totals 15 residues. Germline loops: CDR1 MDHEN, CDR2 SYDVKM. V dropped 4 bases and J dropped 8; count of bases not matched to a gene: 9. The full variable domain, with the rest looked up from reference TRBV28 and TRBJ2-2, is DVKVTQSSRYLVKRTGEKVFLECVQDMDHENMFWYRQDPGLGLRLIYFSYDVKMKEKGDIPEGYSVSREKKERFSLILESASTNQTSMYLCASSSPAGGGGELFFGEGSRLTVL.

This clone has only a few counts. The rearrangement uses TRBV28 and TRBJ2-7; D remains unclear. CDR3 size: 13 residues. V lost 4 bases, J lost 2 bases, and 9 bases lay in between. Germline V lookup: CDR1 MDHEN, CDR2 SYDVKM. The CDR3 nucleotides are TGTGCCAGCAGTTCCCCGGTCACCTACGAGCAGTACTTC. Its translation is CASSSPVTYEQYF. Variable domain in full (rest from reference TRBV28 and TRBJ2-7): DVKVTQSSRYLVKRTGEKVFLECVQDMDHENMFWYRQDPGLGLRLIYFSYDVKMKEKGDIPEGYSVSREKKERFSLILESASTNQTSMYLCASSSPVTYEQYFGPGTRLTVT.

The rearrangement joins TRBV5-1 to TRBJ1-2, with TRBD1 as a possible D gene (6 bases). V lost 4 bases and J lost 0, with 16 bases in between. CDR3 size: 16 residues. Germline V gene sequence: CDR1 SGHRS, CDR2 YFSETQ. The DNA of the CDR3 is TGCGCCAGCAGCCCCCGGACAGACCCAGCTAACTATGGCTACACCTTC. Its protein product is CASSPRTDPANYGYTF. Using reference TRBV5-1 and TRBJ1-2 for the parts outside the CDR3, the full variable domain is KAGVTQTPRYLIKTRGQQVTLSCSPISGHRSVSWYQQTPGQGLQFLFEYFSETQRNKGNFPGRFSGRQFSNSRSEMNVSTLELGDSALYLCASSPRTDPANYGYTFGSGTRLTVV.

This sequence joins TRBV5-1 and TRBJ2-1, with 14 bases lining up with TRBD2. The V gene's germline CDR1 is SGHRS and CDR2 YFSETQ. V shed 3 bases and J 2 bases; nucleotides not matched to a gene: 7. This CDR3 has 18 amino acids. CDR3 nucleotides: TGCGCCAGCAGCTCGGGACTAGCGGGAGTTATCCCCTACAATGAGCAGTTCTTC. It codes for CASSSGLAGVIPYNEQFF.

This chain uses TRBV5-1 with TRBJ1-5, with D perhaps matching TRBD1 (6 bases). V was trimmed by 4 bases and J by 5 bases, leaving 10 bases between them. Germline V gives CDR1 SGHRS, CDR2 YFSETQ. The CDR3 sequence is 13 residues long. Written as DNA, the CDR3 is TGCGCCAGCAGCCAGGGGCGGGATCAGCCCCAGCATTTT. Protein product: CASSQGRDQPQHF.

This chain connects TRBV2 to TRBJ1-4; 7 bases map to TRBD1. The germline gives CDR1 SNHLY, CDR2 FYNNEI. The ends lost 11 bases at V and 7 bases at J; junction bases unmatched: 13. The CDR3 extends over 14 amino acids. As DNA, the CDR3 is TGTGCCGGAGCACCGGACAGGTTCGGTGAAAAACTGTTTTTT. It translates to CAGAPDRFGEKLFF.

The count of this clone is one. The chain is built from TRBV11-1 and TRBJ2-5; the match to TRBD2 covers 14 bases. With 3 bases clipped from V and 5 bases from J, the junction kept 5 bases outside the gene matches. The CDR3 consists of 16 residues. CDR1 is SGHAT and CDR2 is FQDESV in the germline V gene (reference sequence). The DNA for the CDR3 is TGTGCCAGCAGCTTCCATGGGACTAGCGGGAGTGAGACCCAGTACTTC. As protein: CASSFHGTSGSETQYF.

This clone is a singleton in its sample. The chain carries TRBV30 and TRBJ2-7; D possibly corresponds to TRBD2 (5 bases). The CDR3 length is 16 residues. Trimming cost V 4 bases and J 2 bases, with 21 bases left between them. Looked up from germline, CDR1 is GTSNPN and CDR2 is SVGIG (reference sequence). The CDR3 spells CAWTPPLRRSAYEQYF. The CDR3 nucleotides read TGTGCCTGGACCCCGCCGCTGCGGAGGTCCGCCTACGAGCAGTACTTC.

The V call is TRBV7-9, the J call TRBJ1-3, with TRBD1 as a possible D gene (6 bases). Trimming cost V 5 bases and J 2 bases, with 13 bases left between them. The CDR3 consists of 15 residues. Germline V gene data show CDR1 as SEHNR and CDR2 as FQNEAQ (reference sequence). The DNA of the CDR3 is TGTGCCAGCAGCCAAACGGGACATCCTGGAAACACCATATATTTT. Protein product: CASSQTGHPGNTIYF.

The gene calls are TRBV28 and TRBJ1-1, with a tentative D call TRBD1 (5 bases). Trimming pared 4 bases from V and 0 bases from J, leaving 6 bases between. This CDR3 comprises 13 residues. CDR1 and CDR2 from the germline V gene are MDHEN and SYDVKM. CDR3 nucleotides: TGTGCCAGCAGTTCGGGGGTGAACACTGAAGCTTTCTTT. Translation: CASSSGVNTEAFF. Looking up the rest from reference TRBV28 and TRBJ1-1 gives the full variable domain: DVKVTQSSRYLVKRTGEKVFLECVQDMDHENMFWYRQDPGLGLRLIYFSYDVKMKEKGDIPEGYSVSREKKERFSLILESASTNQTSMYLCASSSGVNTEAFFGQGTRLTVV.